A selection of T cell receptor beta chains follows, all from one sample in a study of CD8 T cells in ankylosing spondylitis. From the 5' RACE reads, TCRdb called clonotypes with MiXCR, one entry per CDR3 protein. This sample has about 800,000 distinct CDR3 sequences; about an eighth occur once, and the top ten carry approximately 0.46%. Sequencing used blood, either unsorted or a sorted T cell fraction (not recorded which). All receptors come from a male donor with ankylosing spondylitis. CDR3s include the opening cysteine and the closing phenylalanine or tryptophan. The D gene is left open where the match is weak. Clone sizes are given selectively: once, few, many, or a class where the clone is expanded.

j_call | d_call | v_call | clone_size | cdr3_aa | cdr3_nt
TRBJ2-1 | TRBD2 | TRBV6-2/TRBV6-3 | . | CASWSGSKASGRTYNEQFF | TGTGCCAGCTGGTCCGGAAGTAAAGCTAGCGGCCGTACTTACAATGAGCAGTTCTTC
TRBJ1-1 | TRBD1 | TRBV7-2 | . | CASSSQHRGSTEAFF | TGTGCCAGCAGCTCACAACACAGGGGTTCGACTGAAGCTTTCTTT
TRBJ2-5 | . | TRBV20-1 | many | CSTAWGLETQYF | TGCAGCACCGCCTGGGGCCTGGAGACCCAGTACTTC
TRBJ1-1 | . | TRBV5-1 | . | CASSLEFVDRNTEAFF | TGCGCCAGCAGCTTGGAGTTCGTGGACAGGAACACTGAAGCTTTCTTT
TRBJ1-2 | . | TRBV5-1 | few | CATSTGAIYGYTF | TGCGCCACCTCGACAGGAGCAATCTATGGCTACACCTTC
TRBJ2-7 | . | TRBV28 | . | CASSNGPLVGQYF | TGTGCCAGCAGTAACGGGCCCTTGGTCGGGCAGTACTTC
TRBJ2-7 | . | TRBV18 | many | CASSPDRSYEQYF | TGCGCCAGCAGCCCGGACAGATCCTACGAGCAGTACTTC
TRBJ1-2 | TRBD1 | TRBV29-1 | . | CSVLYLRGLLFYGYTF | TGCAGCGTCCTCTATCTCAGGGGGCTACTTTTCTATGGCTACACCTTC
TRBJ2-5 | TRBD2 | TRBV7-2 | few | CASCLSGLAGGMRETQYF | TGTGCCAGCTGCTTATCGGGACTAGCGGGAGGGATGAGAGAGACCCAGTACTTC
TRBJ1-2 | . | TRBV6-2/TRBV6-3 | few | CASSYPTSNYGYTF | TGTGCCAGCAGTTACCCAACATCGAACTATGGCTACACCTTC
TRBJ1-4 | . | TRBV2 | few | CASSDINEKLFF | TGTGCCAGCAGTGACATCAATGAAAAACTGTTTTTT
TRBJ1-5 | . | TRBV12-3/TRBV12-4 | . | CASTPGSSNQPQHF | TGTGCCAGCACCCCGGGGTCTAGCAATCAGCCCCAGCATTTT
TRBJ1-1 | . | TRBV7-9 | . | CASSLKGSNTEAFF | TGTGCCAGCAGCTTAAAAGGGTCGAACACTGAAGCTTTCTTT
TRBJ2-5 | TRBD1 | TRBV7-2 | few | CASGTAGTGGQETQYF | TGTGCCAGCGGGACCGCCGGGACAGGGGGCCAAGAGACCCAGTACTTC
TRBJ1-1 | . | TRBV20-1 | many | CSAIDGGPNTEAFF | TGCAGTGCTATCGATGGGGGACCAAACACTGAAGCTTTCTTT
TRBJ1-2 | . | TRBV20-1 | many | CSAREGTSNYGYTF | TGCAGTGCTAGAGAGGGGACCTCTAACTATGGCTACACCTTC
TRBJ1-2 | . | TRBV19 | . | CASSIDAGSANYGYTF | TGTGCCAGTAGTATAGATGCGGGGTCGGCTAACTATGGCTACACCTTC
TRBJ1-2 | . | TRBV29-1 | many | CSVAARGYNYGYTF | TGCAGCGTTGCTGCCCGGGGGTATAACTATGGCTACACCTTC
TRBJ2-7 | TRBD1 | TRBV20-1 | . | CSASPGPGQPREQYF | TGCAGTGCTAGCCCAGGACCGGGACAGCCGAGAGAGCAGTACTTC
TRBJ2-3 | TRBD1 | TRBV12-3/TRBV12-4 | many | CASSSGQVTDTQYF | TGTGCCAGCAGTTCGGGACAGGTCACAGATACGCAGTATTTT
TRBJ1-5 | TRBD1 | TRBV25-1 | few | CASSVQGGGNQPQHF | TGTGCCAGCAGTGTACAGGGGGGGGGCAATCAGCCCCAGCATTTT
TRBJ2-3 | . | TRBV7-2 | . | CASSLVRVADTQYF | TGTGCCAGCAGCTTAGTCAGGGTCGCAGATACGCAGTATTTT
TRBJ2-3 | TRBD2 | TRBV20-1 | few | CSARVGGGPLYF | TGCAGTGCTAGAGTCGGCGGGGGACCTCTGTATTTT
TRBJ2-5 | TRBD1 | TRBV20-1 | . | CSARDHRGSETQYF | TGCAGTGCTAGAGATCACAGGGGCTCGGAGACCCAGTACTTC
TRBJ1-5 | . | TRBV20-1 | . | CSARDGWTASNQPQHF | TGCAGTGCTAGAGATGGCTGGACAGCTTCCAATCAGCCCCAGCATTTT
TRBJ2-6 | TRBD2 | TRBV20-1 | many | CAGRAGANVLTF | TGCGCCGGGAGGGCTGGGGCCAACGTCCTGACTTTC
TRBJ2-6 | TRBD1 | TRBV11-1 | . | CASSLGGTGALSSGANVLTF | TGTGCCAGCAGCTTAGGAGGGACAGGGGCCCTGAGCTCTGGGGCCAACGTCCTGACTTTC
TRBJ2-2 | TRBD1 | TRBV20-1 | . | CSARGQLTGELFF | TGCAGTGCCCGGGGACAGCTCACCGGGGAGCTGTTTTTT
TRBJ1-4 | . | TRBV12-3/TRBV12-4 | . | CASSLGDGGNEKLFF | TGTGCCAGCAGTTTGGGCGACGGTGGTAATGAAAAACTGTTTTTT
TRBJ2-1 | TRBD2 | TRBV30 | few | CAWSVQGGRANEQFF | TGTGCCTGGAGTGTACAAGGCGGGAGGGCCAATGAGCAGTTCTTC
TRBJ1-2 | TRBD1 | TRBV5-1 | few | CASSLTGDLGYTF | TGCGCCAGCAGCCTTACAGGGGATTTAGGCTACACCTTC
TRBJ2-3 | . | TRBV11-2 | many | CASPASGTDTQYF | TGTGCCAGTCCGGCTAGTGGAACAGATACGCAGTATTTT
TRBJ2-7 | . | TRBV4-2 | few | CASSQDRSDYEQYF | TGTGCCAGCAGCCAAGATCGGTCCGACTACGAGCAGTACTTC
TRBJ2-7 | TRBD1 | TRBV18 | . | CASSPRTGFEQYF | TGTGCCAGCTCACCACGGACAGGGTTCGAGCAGTACTTC
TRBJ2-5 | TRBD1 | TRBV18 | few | CASSQGTVGQETQYF | TGTGCCAGCTCACAAGGGACAGTGGGCCAAGAAACCCAGTACTTC
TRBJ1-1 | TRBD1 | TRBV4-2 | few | CASSQDLRQGDLGGYTEAFF | TGTGCCAGCAGCCAAGACCTGAGACAGGGGGATTTGGGAGGCTACACTGAAGCTTTCTTT
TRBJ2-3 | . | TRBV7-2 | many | CASSLSRGDTQYF | TGTGCCAGCAGCTTATCTCGGGGAGATACGCAGTATTTT
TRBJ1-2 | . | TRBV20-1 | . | CSAGGGRTNYGYTF | TGCAGTGCTGGGGGGGGGCGTACGAACTATGGCTACACCTTC
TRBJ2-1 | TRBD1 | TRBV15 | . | CATSRDLPTGDNEQFF | TGTGCCACCAGCAGAGATCTTCCGACAGGGGACAATGAGCAGTTCTTC
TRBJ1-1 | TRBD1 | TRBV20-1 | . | CSAGRQGRNTEAFF | TGCAGTGCTGGAAGACAGGGGCGGAATACTGAAGCTTTCTTT
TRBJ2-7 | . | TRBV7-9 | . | CASSLGDTAYEQYF | TGTGCCAGCAGCTTAGGGGACACCGCCTACGAGCAGTACTTC
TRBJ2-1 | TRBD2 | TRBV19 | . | CASSPTSAGGNEQFF | TGTGCCAGTAGCCCGACTAGCGCTGGAGGCAATGAGCAGTTCTTC
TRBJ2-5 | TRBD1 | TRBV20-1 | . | CSAPKQGSYQETQYF | TGCAGTGCGCCTAAACAGGGGTCTTACCAAGAGACCCAGTACTTC
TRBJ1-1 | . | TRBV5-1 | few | CASSLALRGAMNTEAFF | TGCGCCAGCAGCTTGGCCCTTCGGGGGGCGATGAACACTGAAGCTTTCTTT
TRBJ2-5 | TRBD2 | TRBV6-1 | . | CASTDLAGGLRTQYF | TGTGCCAGCACCGATCTAGCGGGAGGGCTCAGGACCCAGTACTTC
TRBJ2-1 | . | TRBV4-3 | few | CASSHQRGDSYNEQFF | TGCGCCAGCAGCCACCAAAGAGGAGACTCCTACAATGAGCAGTTCTTC
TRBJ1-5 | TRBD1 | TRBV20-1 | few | CSAGDRRFNQPQHF | TGCAGTGCTGGGGACAGGCGTTTCAATCAGCCCCAGCATTTT
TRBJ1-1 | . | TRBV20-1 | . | CSARDGAAVPAEAFF | TGCAGTGCTAGAGATGGGGCGGCGGTTCCCGCTGAAGCTTTCTTT
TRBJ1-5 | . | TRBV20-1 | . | CGAAGTSNQPQHF | TGCGGTGCTGCCGGGACATCCAATCAGCCCCAGCATTTT
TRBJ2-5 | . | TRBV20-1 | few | CSAGFWEETQYF | TGCAGTGCTGGATTCTGGGAAGAGACCCAGTACTTC
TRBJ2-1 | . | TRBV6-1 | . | CASRMGPRGFF | TGTGCCAGCAGGATGGGACCCCGGGGGTTCTTC
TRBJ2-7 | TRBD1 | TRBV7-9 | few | CASSPPGTGWEQYF | TGTGCCAGCAGCCCCCCCGGGACAGGGTGGGAGCAGTACTTC
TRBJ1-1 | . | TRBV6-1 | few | CASSVTFTVNTEAFF | TGTGCCAGCAGTGTTACCTTTACGGTGAACACTGAAGCTTTCTTT
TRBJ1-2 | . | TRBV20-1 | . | CSARESGGVNYGYTF | TGCAGTGCTAGAGAGTCGGGGGGCGTTAACTATGGCTACACCTTC
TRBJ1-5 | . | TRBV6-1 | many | CASSVEEPQHF | TGTGCCAGCAGTGTTGAAGAGCCCCAGCATTTT
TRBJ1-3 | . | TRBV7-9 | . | CASSLQENTIYF | TGTGCCAGCAGCTTACAAGAAAACACCATATATTTT
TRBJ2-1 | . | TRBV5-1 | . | CASSLERGLSYNEQFF | TGCGCCAGCAGCTTGGAACGCGGGCTCTCCTACAATGAGCAGTTCTTC